One and the same sample provided the 10 T cell receptor beta chains below, sequenced in a study of cytomegalovirus exposure and HLA in healthy donors. This PCR relied on a set of 60 Vbeta primers and 13 Jbeta primers. The method was immunoSEQ multiplex PCR; TCRdb's version includes in-frame clones alone and lacks a portion of them. The data show about 90,000 clones, more than 55% seen once. Material for sequencing was PBMCs. All receptors come from a woman in her twenties or thirties in good health and CMV-seropositive.

This clone was recorded a few times. The chain links TRBV5-6 to TRBJ1-6, with 9 bases aligning to TRBD1. Germline trimming cut 2 bases from V and 6 bases from J; bases unmatched to any gene: 0. Germline V lookup: CDR1 SGHDT, CDR2 YYEEEE. There are 14 residues in the CDR3. The CDR3 reads CASSLQGANSPLHF. CDR3 nucleotide sequence: TGTGCCAGCAGCTTACAGGGGGCTAATTCACCCCTCCACTTT. The full variable domain, its missing parts supplied by reference TRBV5-6 and TRBJ1-6, is DAGVTQSPTHLIKTRGQQVTLRCSPKSGHDTVSWYQQALGQGPQFIFQYYEEEERQRGNFPDRFSGHQFPNYSSELNVNALLLGDSALYLCASSLQGANSPLHFGNGTRLTVT.

This rearrangement joins TRBV4-1 to TRBJ2-5; TRBD2 might be the D (5 bases). The J call is in doubt because the DNA end fits TRBJ2-7 better. This CDR3 is built from 15 residues. Per the germline V gene, CDR1 is MGHRA and CDR2 is YSYEKL. For the CDR3, the DNA is TGCGCCAGCAGCCAAGTAGGACTCCTGGGGAGCGAGCAGTACTTC. Its translation: CASSQVGLLGSEQYF.

This clone was found a few times. The chain employs TRBV7-9 and TRBJ1-5, with 7 bases that match TRBD1. The CDR3 consists of 15 residues. The germline V gene encodes CDR1 SEHNR and CDR2 FQNEAQ (reference sequence). J gave up 2 bases and V 4 bases, and 5 bases lay outside the gene matches. The CDR3 loop is CASSSLGTGNQPQHF. CDR3 bases: TGTGCCAGCAGCTCACTCGGGACAGGCAATCAGCCCCAGCATTTT.

V usage is TRBV28 and J usage is TRBJ1-1, with D tentatively TRBD1 (5 bases). The CDR3 runs 13 residues. Germline V gene sequence: CDR1 MDHEN, CDR2 SYDVKM. Trimming pared 2 bases from V and 8 bases from J, leaving 12 bases between. CDR3 region: CASSLEAGPEAFF. The CDR3 DNA follows: TGTGCCAGCAGTTTAGAGGCGGGACCCGAAGCTTTCTTT.

In its sample, this clone was seen a few times. The J gene is TRBJ1-2, the V gene TRBV2; D call uncertain. This CDR3 is built from 12 residues. With 4 bases removed from V and 5 bases from J, the gap between germline ends came to 8 bases. From germline, CDR1 is SNHLY and CDR2 FYNNEI. The CDR3 DNA sequence: TGTGCCAGCAGTGCTACAGCTTATGGCTACACCTTC. Protein product: CASSATAYGYTF.

The rearrangement uses TRBV19 and TRBJ1-5; TRBD1 aligns across 7 bases. Germline V gene sequence: CDR1 LNHDA, CDR2 SQIVND (reference sequence). The trim removed 5 bases at V and 5 bases at J, leaving 18 bases unmatched. This CDR3 is built from 18 residues. CDR3 sequence reads: CASSVEPGQQRSHQPQHF. The CDR3 DNA reads TGTGCCAGTAGTGTGGAACCGGGACAGCAAAGAAGCCATCAGCCCCAGCATTTT.

V and J are TRBV18 and TRBJ2-2, with 11 bases aligning to TRBD2. The germline V gene has CDR1 KGHSH and CDR2 LQKENI. The CDR3 has 17 residues. Trimming removed 3 bases from V and 4 bases from J; junction bases left unmatched: 7. CDR3 nucleotides: TGTGCCAGCTCACCTACGACTAGCGGGGTCAGCACCGGGGAGCTGTTTTTT. Its translation is CASSPTTSGVSTGELFF.

The chain couples TRBV5-1 to TRBJ1-2; no clear D gene. The CDR3 runs to 13 residues. Trimming removed 4 bases from V and 6 bases from J, with 13 bases in between. CDR1 is SGHRS, CDR2 YFSETQ, per germline. CDR3 residues: CASSPGGVDGYTF. CDR3 DNA sequence: TGCGCCAGCAGCCCGGGAGGCGTGGATGGCTACACCTTC.

The chain is built from TRBV12-5 and TRBJ2-1; D uncertain. Trimming shortened V by 0 bases and J by 5 bases, and 8 bases separated the two germline ends. Germline V CDR1 and CDR2: LGHNT, FRNRAP. The CDR3 has 14 residues. CDR3 sequence reads: CASGLVSRNNEQFF. CDR3 DNA sequence: TGTGCTAGTGGTTTGGTATCGCGGAACAATGAGCAGTTCTTC. The full variable domain, with the rest looked up from reference TRBV12-5 and TRBJ2-1, is DARVTQTPRHKVTEMGQEVTMRCQPILGHNTVFWYRQTMMQGLELLAYFRNRAPLDDSGMPKDRFSAEMPDATLATLKIQPSEPRDSAVYFCASGLVSRNNEQFFGPGTRLTVL.

The rearrangement joins TRBV2 to TRBJ1-5, with a weak D call TRBD1 (5 bases). Germline loops: CDR1 SNHLY, CDR2 FYNNEI. The CDR3 extends over 15 amino acids. V was shortened by 7 bases and J by 3 bases, with 16 bases between the two germline ends. The CDR3 here is CASTRQKTYNQPQHF. The CDR3 DNA sequence: TGTGCCAGCACCCGACAGAAGACCTACAATCAGCCCCAGCATTTT.